One sample yielded the 17 T cell receptor beta chains listed below, sequenced in a study of blood T cell repertoires in COVID-19. TCRdb's copy holds only in-frame clones and misses some; the assay was immunoSEQ multiplex PCR. The sample lists some 50,000 clones, 82% occurring once. Sequencing was carried out using peripheral blood. These TCRs come from a human donor in a cohort sampled during active COVID-19.

This chain uses TRBV28 with TRBJ1-2, with D tentatively TRBD1 (5 bases). The CDR3 covers 11 residues. V lost 6 bases and J lost 7, with 9 bases in between. Germline lookup yields CDR1 MDHEN and CDR2 SYDVKM. CDR3 coding DNA: TGTGCCAGCAGGCCAGGGTTTGGCTACACCTTC. Amino acids: CASRPGFGYTF.

The chain combines TRBV9 with TRBJ2-2; 8 positions match TRBD2. Per germline, CDR1 SGDLS and CDR2 YYNGEE. Losses at the gene ends were 2 bases for V and 3 bases for J; bases not matched to a gene: 6. The CDR3 loop spans 16 amino acids. The CDR3 bases are TGTGCCAGCAGCGTCCCTAGCGGGCTTCACACCGGGGAGCTGTTTTTT. It codes for CASSVPSGLHTGELFF.

The rearrangement joins TRBV10-3 to TRBJ1-2; no clear D. The CDR3 extends over 13 amino acids. The germline V gene encodes CDR1 ENHRY and CDR2 SYGVKD. Trimming took off 0 bases at V and 3 bases at J, with 5 bases between the two ends. CDR3 nucleotide sequence: TGTGCCATCAGTGAGTCGAGCGACTATGGCTACACCTTC. Its translation is CAISESSDYGYTF.

This clone was counted a few times. This sequence joins TRBV7-3 and TRBJ2-3; 7 bases align to TRBD2. Per germline, CDR1 SGHTA and CDR2 FQGTGA. The CDR3 spans 18 residues. Trimming removed 0 bases from V and 1 base from J; junction bases left unmatched: 10. The CDR3 region has the DNA TGTGCCAGCAGCTTAACTTCGTCGGGCGGGGGACGCACAGATACGCAGTATTTT. Protein: CASSLTSSGGGRTDTQYF.

The CDR3 spells CASSFLVSDTQYF. CDR3 coding DNA: TGTGCCAGCAGTTTCCTAGTGTCAGATACGCAGTATTTT. The chain couples TRBV12-3 or TRBV12-4 to TRBJ2-3; D is uncertain. The V and J ends lost 3 bases and 4 bases respectively, with 8 bases between them. The CDR3 totals 13 residues.

This sequence joins TRBV6-2 or TRBV6-3 and TRBJ1-3; no clear D. The CDR3 totals 17 residues. Germline assignment: CDR1 MNHEY and CDR2 SVGEGT. V was shortened by 3 bases and J by 4 bases, with 19 bases between the two germline ends. The DNA of the CDR3 is TGTGCCAGCAGTTATTGGTCGGTGGGCCAGGAAGGAAACACCATATATTTT. Translation gives CASSYWSVGQEGNTIYF.

This chain links TRBV7-3 with TRBJ2-3; D possibly corresponds to TRBD2 (7 bases). V was trimmed by 5 bases and J by 4 bases, leaving 16 bases between them. CDR3 length: 15 amino acids. Looked up from germline, CDR1 is SGHTA and CDR2 is FQGTGA. The CDR3 region is CASSQEGGPPDTQYF. CDR3 coding DNA: TGTGCCAGCAGCCAGGAGGGGGGGCCCCCAGATACGCAGTATTTT.

The V and J genes are TRBV5-1 and TRBJ2-3, with 11 bases fitting TRBD1. V was clipped by 4 bases and J by 4 bases; unmatched bases: 2. The CDR3 is 14 residues long. Germline values: CDR1 SGHRS, CDR2 YFSETQ. DNA for the CDR3: TGCGCCAGCAGCCCGGGACAGGGGGCAGATACGCAGTATTTT. Translating gives CASSPGQGADTQYF. The entire variable domain, with the rest obtained from reference TRBV5-1 and TRBJ2-3, is as follows: KAGVTQTPRYLIKTRGQQVTLSCSPISGHRSVSWYQQTPGQGLQFLFEYFSETQRNKGNFPGRFSGRQFSNSRSEMNVSTLELGDSALYLCASSPGQGADTQYFGPGTRLTVL.

The V gene is TRBV5-6, the J gene TRBJ1-3, with a tentative D call TRBD1 (6 bases). The germline V and J ends were trimmed by 0 bases and 2 bases, with 6 bases remaining between them. From germline, CDR1 is SGHDT and CDR2 YYEEEE. This CDR3 has 14 amino acids. The CDR3 region is CASSLAGAGNTIYF. Here the CDR3 DNA reads TGTGCCAGCAGCTTGGCAGGGGCTGGAAACACCATATATTTT.

This sequence joins TRBV4-1 and TRBJ2-1; TRBD2 matches 8 bases. CDR1 and CDR2 (germline): MGHRA, YSYEKL. This CDR3 region has 21 residues. After removal of 0 bases from V and 2 bases from J, the junction contained 18 bases not matched to a gene. The CDR3 sequence is CASSQDPTWTSQGVTYNEQFF. Here the CDR3 DNA reads TGCGCCAGCAGCCAAGATCCAACGTGGACTAGCCAAGGGGTCACCTACAATGAGCAGTTCTTC.

This rearrangement joins TRBV6-5 to TRBJ2-3, with D possibly matching TRBD2 (6 bases). Trimming took off 0 bases at V and 3 bases at J, with 13 bases between the two ends. The CDR3 loop spans 16 amino acids. Germline V gives CDR1 MNHEY, CDR2 SVGAGI. The CDR3 coding sequence is TGTGCCAGCAGTTACTCATCGGGACGGGGGACAGATACGCAGTATTTT. Translation: CASSYSSGRGTDTQYF.

This rearrangement joins TRBV18 to TRBJ2-7, with 9 bases lining up with TRBD1. The CDR3 sequence is 14 residues long. V shed 3 bases, J shed 2 bases, and the junction held 2 bases outside the gene matches. Germline V gene sequence: CDR1 KGHSH, CDR2 LQKENI. The CDR3 is CASSPGQGAYEQYF. CDR3 DNA: TGTGCCAGCTCACCGGGACAGGGTGCCTACGAGCAGTACTTC.

The chain combines TRBV28 with TRBJ1-2; D might be TRBD1 (5 bases). The CDR3 runs to 13 residues. From germline, CDR1 is MDHEN and CDR2 SYDVKM. Between the trimmed V and J ends, which lost 7 bases and 8 bases, there was a span of 17 bases. This chain's CDR3 is CASTPFSGLGYTF. CDR3 in DNA: TGTGCCAGCACCCCTTTCTCAGGGTTAGGCTACACCTTC.

This rearrangement joins TRBV11-2 to TRBJ2-2; D not resolved. Trimming pared 5 bases from V and 7 bases from J, leaving 17 bases between. The CDR3 extends over 15 amino acids. Germline assignment: CDR1 SGHAT and CDR2 FQNNGV. CDR3 sequence (DNA): TGTGCCAGCAGCCCCCCCCTAGGTATCCTCGGGGAGCTGTTTTTT. Protein: CASSPPLGILGELFF.

The CDR3 DNA is TGCGCCAGCAGCTGGATCTGGACAGCTAACACCGGGGAGCTGTTTTTT. Its translation: CASSWIWTANTGELFF. V and J are TRBV5-1 and TRBJ2-2; D possibly corresponds to TRBD1 (6 bases). The V end lost 3 bases, the J end lost 2 bases, and 14 bases lay between the germline ends. The CDR3 is 16 amino acids. The germline gives CDR1 SGHRS, CDR2 YFSETQ.

In this sample, this clone turned up once. This chain links TRBV27 with TRBJ2-7; perhaps TRBD2 as D (6 bases). The length of the CDR3 is 16 residues. V was cut by 2 bases and J by 6 bases, with 20 bases left in between. Germline CDR1 and CDR2: MNHEY and SMNVEV (reference sequence). The CDR3 coding sequence is TGTGCCAGCAGTTTAAGGAGGGCGGGCCGCTCCCGCGAGCAGTACTTC. Its translation: CASSLRRAGRSREQYF.

As for this clone: A read error may account for a junction end that differs from germline. The chain links TRBV14 to TRBJ1-1; D remains unclear. The CDR3 extends over 13 amino acids. Germline assignment: CDR1 SGHDN and CDR2 FVKESK. DNA of the CDR3: TGTGCCAGCAGCCAGGCCTACAGCACTCAAGCTTTCTTT. Translation: CASSQAYSTQAFF.